This T cell receptor (beta chain) was observed in a study of graft-versus-host responses after intestinal transplantation. Study-level information: Recipients were all induced with anti-thymocyte globulin, then given tacrolimus and steroids for roughly three years.

On this clone itself: Its specificity is unknown.

Sequencing was performed with immunoSEQ multiplex PCR; in TCRdb, only in-frame clones are kept and a portion is missing. The sample carries around 9,500 clones, approximately 90% recorded once. The germline V gene encodes CDR1 MGHDK and CDR2 SYGVNS. Trimming took off 4 bases at V and 0 bases at J, with 8 bases between the two ends. This CDR3 region has 14 residues. Study observations and caveats: Allograft graft-versus-host to host-versus-graft clonal ratios ran high in patients with graft-donor T cell macrochimerism. Early post-transplant HvG declines tracked with peak circulating GvH clone levels. Recipient marrow showed GvH clones, some seen first in ileum or blood.

The TCR was taken from a human patient who received an intestinal transplant, so some T cells may come from the graft donor. This specimen consisted of PBMCs, obtained more than 230 days after intestinal transplant. The genes are TRBV25-1 and TRBJ2-3, with D unresolved. The chain's CDR3 is CASSGSRSTDTQYF. CDR3 sequence (DNA): TGTGCCAGCAGTGGGAGCAGAAGCACAGATACGCAGTATTTT.